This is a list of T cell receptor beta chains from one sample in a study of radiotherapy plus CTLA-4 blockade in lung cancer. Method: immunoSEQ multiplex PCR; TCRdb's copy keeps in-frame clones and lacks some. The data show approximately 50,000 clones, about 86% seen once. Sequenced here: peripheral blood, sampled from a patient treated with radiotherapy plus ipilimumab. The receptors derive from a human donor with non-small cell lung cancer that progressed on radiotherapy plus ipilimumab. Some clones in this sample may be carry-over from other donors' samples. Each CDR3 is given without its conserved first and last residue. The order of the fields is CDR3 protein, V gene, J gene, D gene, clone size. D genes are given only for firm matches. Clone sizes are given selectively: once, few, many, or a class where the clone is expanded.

CDR3 protein: ASSYTSGGETQY
V gene: TRBV5-1
J gene: TRBJ2-5
D gene: TRBD2
clone size: -

CDR3 protein: ASSNMGGVSTDTQY
V gene: TRBV5-4
J gene: TRBJ2-3
D gene: TRBD2
clone size: -

CDR3 protein: ASGLEGGFYEQY
V gene: TRBV12-5
J gene: TRBJ2-7
D gene: -
clone size: -

CDR3 protein: ASSRSVGAELETQY
V gene: TRBV2
J gene: TRBJ2-5
D gene: -
clone size: once

CDR3 protein: ASSFWRKGPREQY
V gene: TRBV27
J gene: TRBJ2-5
D gene: TRBD2
clone size: -

CDR3 protein: ASSSSGRGETQY
V gene: TRBV2
J gene: TRBJ2-5
D gene: TRBD2
clone size: -

CDR3 protein: ASSRGTVLDQPQH
V gene: TRBV5-8
J gene: TRBJ1-5
D gene: -
clone size: -

CDR3 protein: ASSFFTGSGEQF
V gene: TRBV5-6
J gene: TRBJ2-1
D gene: -
clone size: -

CDR3 protein: ASSTASGGRYREQF
V gene: TRBV5-1
J gene: TRBJ2-1
D gene: TRBD2
clone size: -

CDR3 protein: ASSGIGGPEAF
V gene: TRBV7-2
J gene: TRBJ1-1
D gene: -
clone size: once

CDR3 protein: ASSLRTGLSYEQY
V gene: TRBV11-3
J gene: TRBJ2-7
D gene: TRBD1
clone size: -